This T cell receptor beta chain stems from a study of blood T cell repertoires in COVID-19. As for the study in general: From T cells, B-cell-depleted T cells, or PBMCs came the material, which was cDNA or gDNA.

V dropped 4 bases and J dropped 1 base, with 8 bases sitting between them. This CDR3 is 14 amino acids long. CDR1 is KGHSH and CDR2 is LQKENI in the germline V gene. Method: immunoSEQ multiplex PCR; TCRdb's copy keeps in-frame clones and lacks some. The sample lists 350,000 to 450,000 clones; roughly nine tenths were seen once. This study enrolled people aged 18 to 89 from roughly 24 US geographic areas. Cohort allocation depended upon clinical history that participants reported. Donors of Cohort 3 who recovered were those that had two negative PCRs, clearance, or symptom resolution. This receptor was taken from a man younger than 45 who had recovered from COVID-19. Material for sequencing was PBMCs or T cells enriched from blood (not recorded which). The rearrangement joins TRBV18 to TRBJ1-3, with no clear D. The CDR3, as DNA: TGTGCCAGCTCACTGCAGAGGTCTGGAAACACCATATATTTT. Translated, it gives CASSLQRSGNTIYF.